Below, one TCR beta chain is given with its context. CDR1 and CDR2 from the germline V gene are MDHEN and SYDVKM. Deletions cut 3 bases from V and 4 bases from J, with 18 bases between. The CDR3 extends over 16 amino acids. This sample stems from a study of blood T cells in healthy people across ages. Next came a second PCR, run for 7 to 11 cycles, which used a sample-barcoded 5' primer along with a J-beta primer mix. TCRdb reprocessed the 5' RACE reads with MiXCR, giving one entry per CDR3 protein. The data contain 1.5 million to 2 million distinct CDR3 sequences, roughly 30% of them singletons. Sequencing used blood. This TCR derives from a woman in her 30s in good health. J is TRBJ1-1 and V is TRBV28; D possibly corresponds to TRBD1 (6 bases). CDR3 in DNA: TGTGCCAGCAGTTTCAGGGACATCTCTCTTAGCACTGAAGCTTTCTTT. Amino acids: CASSFRDISLSTEAFF.